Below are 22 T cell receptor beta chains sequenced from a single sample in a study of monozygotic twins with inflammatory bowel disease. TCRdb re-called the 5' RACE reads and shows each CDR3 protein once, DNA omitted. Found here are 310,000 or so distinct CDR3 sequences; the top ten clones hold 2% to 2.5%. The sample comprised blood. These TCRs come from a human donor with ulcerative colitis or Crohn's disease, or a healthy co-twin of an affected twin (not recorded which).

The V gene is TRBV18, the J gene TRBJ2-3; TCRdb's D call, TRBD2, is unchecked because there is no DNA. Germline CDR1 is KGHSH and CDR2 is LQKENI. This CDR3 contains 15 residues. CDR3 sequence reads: CASSPVPSGTDTQYF.

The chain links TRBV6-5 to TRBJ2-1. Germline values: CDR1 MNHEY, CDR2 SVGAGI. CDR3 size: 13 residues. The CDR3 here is CASSSRTINEQFF.

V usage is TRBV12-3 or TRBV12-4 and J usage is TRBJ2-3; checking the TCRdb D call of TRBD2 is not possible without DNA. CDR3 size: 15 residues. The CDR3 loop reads CASSFSSGGTDTQYF.

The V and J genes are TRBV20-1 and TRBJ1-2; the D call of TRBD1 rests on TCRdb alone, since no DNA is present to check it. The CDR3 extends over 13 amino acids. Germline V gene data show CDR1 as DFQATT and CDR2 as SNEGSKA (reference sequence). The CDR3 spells CSAREGQSYGYTF.

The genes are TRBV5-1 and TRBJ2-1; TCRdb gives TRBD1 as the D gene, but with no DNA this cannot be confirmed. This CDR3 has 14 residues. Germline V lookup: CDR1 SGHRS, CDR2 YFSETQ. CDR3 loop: CASSLPNKGDEQFF.

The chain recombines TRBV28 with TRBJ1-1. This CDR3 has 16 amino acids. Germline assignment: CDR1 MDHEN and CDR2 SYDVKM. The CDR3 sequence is CASSLIVRVRDTEAFF.

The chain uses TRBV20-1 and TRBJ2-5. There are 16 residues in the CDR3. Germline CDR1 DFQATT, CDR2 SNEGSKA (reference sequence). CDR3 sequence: CSARVMDDLTRETQYF.

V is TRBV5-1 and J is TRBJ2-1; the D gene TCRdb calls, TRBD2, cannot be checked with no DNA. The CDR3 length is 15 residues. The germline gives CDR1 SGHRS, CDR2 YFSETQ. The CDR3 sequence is CASSLFTSEYNEQFF.

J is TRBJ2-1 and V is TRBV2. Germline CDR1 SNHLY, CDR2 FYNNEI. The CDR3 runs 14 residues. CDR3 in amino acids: CASRDTSSYNEQFF.

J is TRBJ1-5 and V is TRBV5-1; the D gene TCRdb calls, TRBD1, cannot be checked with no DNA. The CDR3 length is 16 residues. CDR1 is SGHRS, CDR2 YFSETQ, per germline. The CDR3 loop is CASSLYAGDGNQPQHF.

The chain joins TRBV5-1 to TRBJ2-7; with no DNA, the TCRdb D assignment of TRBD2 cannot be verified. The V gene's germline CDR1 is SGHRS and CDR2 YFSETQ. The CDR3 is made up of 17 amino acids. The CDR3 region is CASSLGLTGLAGYEQYF.

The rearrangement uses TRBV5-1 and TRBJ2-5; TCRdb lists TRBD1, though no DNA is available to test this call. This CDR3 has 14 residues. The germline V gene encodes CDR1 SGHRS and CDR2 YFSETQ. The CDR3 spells CASSWTGGGETQYF. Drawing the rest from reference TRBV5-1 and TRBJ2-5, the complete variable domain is KAGVTQTPRYLIKTRGQQVTLSCSPISGHRSVSWYQQTPGQGLQFLFEYFSETQRNKGNFPGRFSGRQFSNSRSEMNVSTLELGDSALYLCASSWTGGGETQYFGPGTRLLVL.

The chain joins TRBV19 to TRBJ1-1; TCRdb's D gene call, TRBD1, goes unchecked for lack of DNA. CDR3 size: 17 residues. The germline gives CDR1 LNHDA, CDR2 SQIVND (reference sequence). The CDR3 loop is CASRADRGEKANTEAFF.

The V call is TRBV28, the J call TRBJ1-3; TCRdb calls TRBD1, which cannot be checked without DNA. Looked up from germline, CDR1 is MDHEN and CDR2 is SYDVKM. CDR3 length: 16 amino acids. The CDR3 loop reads CASSLSTGGYGNTIYF.

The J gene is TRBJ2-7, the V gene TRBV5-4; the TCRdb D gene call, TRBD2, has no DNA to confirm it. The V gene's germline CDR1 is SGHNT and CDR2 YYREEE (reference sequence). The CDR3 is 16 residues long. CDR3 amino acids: CASSLGQDLYSYEQYF. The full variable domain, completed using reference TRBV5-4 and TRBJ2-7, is ETGVTQSPTHLIKTRGQQVTLRCSSQSGHNTVSWYQQALGQGPQFIFQYYREEENGRGNFPPRFSGLQFPNYSSELNVNALELDDSALYLCASSLGQDLYSYEQYFGPGTRLTVT.

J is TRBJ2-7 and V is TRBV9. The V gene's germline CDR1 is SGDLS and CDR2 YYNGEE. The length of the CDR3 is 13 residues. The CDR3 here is CASSVGQAGEQYF.

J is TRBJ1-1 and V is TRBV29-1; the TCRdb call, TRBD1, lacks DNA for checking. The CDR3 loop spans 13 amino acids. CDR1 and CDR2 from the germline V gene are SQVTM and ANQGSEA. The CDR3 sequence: CSVRRDTSTEAFF. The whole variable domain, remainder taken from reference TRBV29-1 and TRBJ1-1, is SAVISQKPSRDICQRGTSLTIQCQVDSQVTMMFWYRQQPGQSLTLIATANQGSEATYESGFVIDKFPISRPNLTFSTLTVSNMSPEDSSIYLCSVRRDTSTEAFFGQGTRLTVV.

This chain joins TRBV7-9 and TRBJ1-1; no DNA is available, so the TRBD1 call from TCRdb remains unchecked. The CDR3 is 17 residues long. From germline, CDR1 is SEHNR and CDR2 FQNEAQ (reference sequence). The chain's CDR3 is CASSADGRLGGGTEAFF.

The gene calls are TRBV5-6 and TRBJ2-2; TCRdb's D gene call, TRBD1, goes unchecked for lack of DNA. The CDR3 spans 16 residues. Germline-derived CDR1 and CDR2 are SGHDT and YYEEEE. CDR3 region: CASSPGPFHATGELFF.

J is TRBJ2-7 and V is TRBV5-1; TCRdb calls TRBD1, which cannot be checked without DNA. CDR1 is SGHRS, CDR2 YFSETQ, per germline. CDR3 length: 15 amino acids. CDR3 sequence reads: CASSIRQGGSYEQYF. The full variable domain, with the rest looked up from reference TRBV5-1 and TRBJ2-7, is KAGVTQTPRYLIKTRGQQVTLSCSPISGHRSVSWYQQTPGQGLQFLFEYFSETQRNKGNFPGRFSGRQFSNSRSEMNVSTLELGDSALYLCASSIRQGGSYEQYFGPGTRLTVT.

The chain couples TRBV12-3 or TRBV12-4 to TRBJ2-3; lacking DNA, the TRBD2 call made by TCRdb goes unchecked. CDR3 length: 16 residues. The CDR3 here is CASSPGTRRWPDTQYF.

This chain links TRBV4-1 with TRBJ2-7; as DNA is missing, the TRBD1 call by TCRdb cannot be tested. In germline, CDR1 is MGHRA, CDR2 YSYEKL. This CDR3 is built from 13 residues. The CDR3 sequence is CASSQDGPRGQYF.